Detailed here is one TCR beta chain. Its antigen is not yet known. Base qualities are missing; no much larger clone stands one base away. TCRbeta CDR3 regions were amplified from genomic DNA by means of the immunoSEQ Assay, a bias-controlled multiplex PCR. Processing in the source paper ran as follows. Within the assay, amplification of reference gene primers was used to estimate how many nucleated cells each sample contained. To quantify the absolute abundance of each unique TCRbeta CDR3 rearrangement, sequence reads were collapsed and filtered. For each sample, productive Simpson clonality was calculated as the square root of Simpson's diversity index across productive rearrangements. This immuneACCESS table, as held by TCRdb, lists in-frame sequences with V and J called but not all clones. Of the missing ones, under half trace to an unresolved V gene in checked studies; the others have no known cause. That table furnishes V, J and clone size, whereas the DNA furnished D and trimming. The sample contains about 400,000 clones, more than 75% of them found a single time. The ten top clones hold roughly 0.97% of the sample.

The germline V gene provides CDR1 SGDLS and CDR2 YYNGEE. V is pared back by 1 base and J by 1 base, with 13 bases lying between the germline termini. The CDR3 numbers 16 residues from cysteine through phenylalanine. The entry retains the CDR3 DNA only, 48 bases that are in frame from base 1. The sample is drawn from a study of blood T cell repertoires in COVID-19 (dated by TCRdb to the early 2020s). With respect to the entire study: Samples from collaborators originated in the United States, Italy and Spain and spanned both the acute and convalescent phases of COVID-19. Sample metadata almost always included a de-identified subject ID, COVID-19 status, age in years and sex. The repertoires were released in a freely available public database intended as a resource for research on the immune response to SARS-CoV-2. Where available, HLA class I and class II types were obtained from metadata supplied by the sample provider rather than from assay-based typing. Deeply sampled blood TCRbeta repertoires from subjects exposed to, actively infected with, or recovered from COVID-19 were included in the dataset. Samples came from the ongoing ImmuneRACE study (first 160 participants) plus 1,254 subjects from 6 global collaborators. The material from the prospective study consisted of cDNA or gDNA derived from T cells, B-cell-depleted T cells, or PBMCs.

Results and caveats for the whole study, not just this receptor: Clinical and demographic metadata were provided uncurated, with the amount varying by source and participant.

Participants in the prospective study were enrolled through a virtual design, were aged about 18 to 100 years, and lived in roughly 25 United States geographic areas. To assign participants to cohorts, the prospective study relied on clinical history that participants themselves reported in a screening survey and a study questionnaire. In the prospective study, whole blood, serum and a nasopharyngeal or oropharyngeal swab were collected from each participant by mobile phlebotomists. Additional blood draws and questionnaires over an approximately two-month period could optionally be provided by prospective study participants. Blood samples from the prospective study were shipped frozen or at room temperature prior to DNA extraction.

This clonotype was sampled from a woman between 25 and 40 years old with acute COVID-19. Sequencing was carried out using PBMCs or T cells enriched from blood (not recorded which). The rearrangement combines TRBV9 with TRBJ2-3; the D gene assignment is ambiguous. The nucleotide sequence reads TGTGCCAGCAGCGTATTGCCCTCACGAGGCACAGATACGCAGTATTTT. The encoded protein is CASSVLPSRGTDTQYF. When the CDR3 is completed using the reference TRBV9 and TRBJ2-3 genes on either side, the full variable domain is DSGVTQTPKHLITATGQRVTLRCSPRSGDLSVYWYQQSLDQGLQFLIQYYNGEERAKGNILERFSAQQFPDLHSELNLSSLELGDSALYFCASSVLPSRGTDTQYFGPGTRLTVL.